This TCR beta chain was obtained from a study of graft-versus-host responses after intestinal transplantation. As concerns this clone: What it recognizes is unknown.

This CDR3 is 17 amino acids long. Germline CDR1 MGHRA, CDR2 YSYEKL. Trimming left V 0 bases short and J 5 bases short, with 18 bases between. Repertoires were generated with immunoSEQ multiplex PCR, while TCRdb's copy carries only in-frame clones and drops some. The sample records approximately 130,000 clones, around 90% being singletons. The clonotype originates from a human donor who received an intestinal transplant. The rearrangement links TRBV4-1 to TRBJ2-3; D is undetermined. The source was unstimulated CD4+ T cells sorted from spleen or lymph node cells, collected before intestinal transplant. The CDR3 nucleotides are TGCGCCAGCAGCCAAGATCTCCAAATCTTACAACTAGATACGCAGTATTTT. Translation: CASSQDLQILQLDTQYF.